Shown below are 24 T cell receptor beta chains from a single sample sequenced in a study of cytomegalovirus exposure and HLA in healthy donors. The PCR was carried out with 60 Vbeta primers and 13 Jbeta primers. Produced via immunoSEQ multiplex PCR; TCRdb's table is partial and in-frame only. The sample consists of about 160,000 clones, about 82% of them appearing once. The sequenced material came from PBMCs. The receptors shown here come from a woman under 40 in good health and CMV-seropositive.

The chain carries TRBV5-6 and TRBJ1-2, with D possibly TRBD1 on 6 matching bases. V shed 1 base and J shed 2 bases, with 9 bases lying between them. The length of the CDR3 is 14 residues. Per germline, CDR1 SGHDT and CDR2 YYEEEE. CDR3 sequence reads: CASSLWQGNYGYTF. The CDR3 DNA sequence: TGTGCCAGCAGCTTGTGGCAGGGGAACTATGGCTACACCTTC.

The rearrangement joins TRBV19 to TRBJ2-7; the match to TRBD1 covers 8 bases. Germline V gene data show CDR1 as LNHDA and CDR2 as SQIVND (reference sequence). With 6 bases clipped from V and 0 bases from J, the junction kept 7 bases outside the gene matches. This CDR3 spans 15 amino acids. The CDR3 is CASREQGVNSYEQYF. The CDR3 DNA follows: TGTGCCAGTAGGGAACAGGGGGTCAACTCCTACGAGCAGTACTTC.

The chain links TRBV13 to TRBJ1-1; D remains ambiguous. The CDR3 consists of 15 residues. CDR1 is PRHDT, CDR2 FYEKMQ, per germline (reference sequence). V was pared by 2 bases and J by 1 base, with 11 bases between. The CDR3, as DNA: TGTGCCAGCAGCTTAAAGTCCGGTCGGAACACTGAAGCTTTCTTT. This gives the protein CASSLKSGRNTEAFF.

About this clone itself: This specimen includes other DNA sequences encoding the same CDR3. This chain connects TRBV9 to TRBJ2-1, with D uncertain. Per germline, CDR1 SGDLS and CDR2 YYNGEE. There are 14 residues in the CDR3. V lost 0 bases, J lost 1 base, and 5 bases lay in between. CDR3 loop: CASSVDSSYNEQFF. DNA of the CDR3: TGTGCCAGCAGCGTAGACAGTTCCTACAATGAGCAGTTCTTC.

The chain is built from TRBV27 and TRBJ2-7; TRBD2 matches 7 bases. The CDR3 consists of 14 residues. Looked up from germline, CDR1 is MNHEY and CDR2 is SMNVEV (reference sequence). The junction had 9 bases not matched to a gene; V was cut back by 8 bases and J by 2 bases. CDR3 region: CASLGEGRTYEQYF. The CDR3 DNA follows: TGTGCCAGCCTGGGGGAGGGGCGTACCTACGAGCAGTACTTC.

This clone came up a few times. The chain employs TRBV2 and TRBJ2-5; D gene uncertain. The V end was cut by 6 bases, the J end by 5 bases, with 10 bases between. This CDR3 spans 12 amino acids. The germline CDR1 and CDR2 sequences are SNHLY and FYNNEI. CDR3 in DNA: TGTGCCAGCAGCCCTCATCAGGAGACCCAGTACTTC. Translating it yields CASSPHQETQYF.

This chain uses TRBV7-8 with TRBJ2-2; TRBD1 matches at 8 bases. The germline V gene encodes CDR1 SGHVS and CDR2 FQNEAQ. The CDR3 runs 14 residues. J gave up 8 bases and V 8 bases, and 10 bases lay outside the gene matches. CDR3 protein: CASSRRGLGGELFF. The CDR3 nucleotides are TGTGCCAGCTCTCGCAGGGGGCTCGGGGGGGAGCTGTTTTTT.

The chain links TRBV6-1 to TRBJ1-2, with D perhaps TRBD1 (6 bases). V lost 3 bases, J lost 8 bases, and 19 bases lay in between. Germline-derived CDR1 and CDR2 are MNHNS and SASEGT. The CDR3 has 15 amino acids. CDR3 protein: CASSDTVQGTWGYTF. The CDR3 region has the DNA TGTGCCAGCAGTGACACCGTACAGGGAACTTGGGGCTACACCTTC.

J is TRBJ1-2 and V is TRBV7-9, with TRBD1 matching over 9 bases. Germline trimming cut 5 bases from V and 8 bases from J; bases unmatched to any gene: 9. CDR1 SEHNR and CDR2 FQNEAQ come from the germline V gene (reference sequence). The CDR3 runs 14 residues. The CDR3 DNA sequence: TGTGCCAGCAGCAATCAGACAGGGGGGAGAGGCTACACCTTC. It specifies CASSNQTGGRGYTF.

A single count supports this clone. CDR3 nucleotides: TGCAGCAGTCGGACAGGGGGAAATGAAAAACTGTTTTTT. This sequence encodes CSSRTGGNEKLFF. The rearrangement uses TRBV29-1 and TRBJ1-4; 10 positions match TRBD1. The V and J ends lost 8 bases and 5 bases, in that order; junction bases with no gene match: 5. Germline CDR1 reads SQVTM; CDR2 reads ANQGSEA. This CDR3 has 13 residues.

The chain couples TRBV4-2 to TRBJ2-3; 9 bases line up with TRBD2. CDR1 is LGHNA and CDR2 is YNFKEQ in the germline V gene. The CDR3 totals 16 residues. After removal of 2 bases from V and 4 bases from J, the junction contained 7 bases not matched to a gene. The CDR3 bases are TGTGCCAGCAGCCAACGTCGCGGGGGGGCGTCAGATACGCAGTATTTT. Translation gives CASSQRRGGASDTQYF.

The rearrangement links TRBV15 to TRBJ1-4; weak D call: TRBD1 (5 bases). CDR1 and CDR2 from the germline V gene are LNHNV and YYDKDF (reference sequence). V was pared by 0 bases and J by 1 base, with 6 bases between. The CDR3 is made up of 15 amino acids. Here the CDR3 reads CATSREGETNEKLFF. CDR3 sequence (DNA): TGTGCCACCAGCAGAGAAGGGGAAACTAATGAAAAACTGTTTTTT.

V and J are TRBV29-1 and TRBJ2-1; tentatively, D is TRBD2 (7 bases). This CDR3 region has 14 residues. The germline V gene has CDR1 SQVTM and CDR2 ANQGSEA. The V end lost 4 bases, the J end lost 8 bases, and 18 bases lay between the germline ends. In DNA, the CDR3 is TGCAGCGTTGTTCCGGGGGGCTTCGGTCATGAGCAGTTCTTC. This translates into CSVVPGGFGHEQFF.

Details on this clone: At one end the junction does not follow the germline gene, possibly because of a read error. This chain links TRBV4-3 with TRBJ2-3, with D perhaps matching TRBD2 (5 bases). CDR1 is LGHNA, CDR2 YSLEER, per germline. The CDR3 extends over 15 amino acids. The CDR3 DNA sequence: TGCGCCGGCAGCCCGAAACTAGACAGCACAGATACGCAGTATTTT. The encoded protein is CAGSPKLDSTDTQYF.

The chain recombines TRBV9 with TRBJ2-3; D is undetermined. This CDR3 contains 14 residues. Trimming shortened V by 3 bases and J by 6 bases, and 14 bases separated the two germline ends. Germline CDR1 reads SGDLS; CDR2 reads YYNGEE. The CDR3 DNA sequence: TGTGCCAGCAGCGGCAGGATCTCCGAGGATACGCAGTATTTT. This sequence encodes CASSGRISEDTQYF.

The chain's CDR3 is CASSRRTSLGETQYF. The CDR3 nucleotides read TGTGCCAGCAGCCGTCGGACTAGCTTAGGCGAGACCCAGTACTTC. V gene TRBV11-3 combines with J gene TRBJ2-5; 8 bases map to TRBD2. The germline V gene encodes CDR1 SGHNT and CDR2 YENEEA. V was pared by 5 bases and J by 5 bases, with 10 bases of the junction left unmatched. CDR3 length: 15 residues.

The gene calls are TRBV28 and TRBJ2-5, with TRBD2 matching over 7 bases. TRBJ2-7 explains the end of the DNA better; the J call may be wrong. The CDR3 spans 15 residues. Per the germline V gene, CDR1 is MDHEN and CDR2 is SYDVKM. The CDR3 reads CASSSVMGGIYEQYF. Written as DNA, the CDR3 is TGTGCCAGCAGTTCCGTGATGGGGGGGATCTACGAGCAGTACTTC.

The gene calls are TRBV7-3 and TRBJ2-5; TRBD2 is a possible D gene (5 bases). This CDR3 is 13 amino acids long. Germline-derived CDR1 and CDR2 are SGHTA and FQGTGA. The V gene lost 3 bases and the J gene lost 7 bases, with 12 bases spanning the gap. The CDR3 coding sequence is TGTGCCAGCAGCTTGGGAGCCGGCGGGACCCAGTACTTC. Translated: CASSLGAGGTQYF.

The CDR3 region is CASSLEGDFSSRTDTQYF. The CDR3 bases are TGTGCCAGCAGCTTAGAGGGGGACTTTTCCTCTCGCACAGATACGCAGTATTTT. V gene TRBV11-3 combines with J gene TRBJ2-3, with a weak D call TRBD2 (6 bases). V dropped 0 bases and J dropped 1 base, with 17 bases sitting between them. Per the germline V gene, CDR1 is SGHNT and CDR2 is YENEEA. This CDR3 is 18 amino acids long.

The chain employs TRBV7-6 and TRBJ1-1; 8 positions match TRBD1. The J segment lost 8 bases and the V segment lost 5 bases, leaving 7 bases of the junction unmatched. The CDR3 is made up of 13 amino acids. Germline CDR1 SGHVS, CDR2 FNYEAQ. The CDR3 region is CASSPGQVAEAFF. The CDR3 nucleotides read TGTGCCAGCAGCCCGGGACAGGTGGCAGAAGCTTTCTTT.

The chain has TRBV2 and TRBJ2-5; no reliable D call. Between the trimmed V and J ends, which lost 5 bases and 1 base, there was a span of 8 bases. Germline V gives CDR1 SNHLY, CDR2 FYNNEI. This CDR3 is 13 amino acids long. The CDR3 nucleotides read TGTGCCAGCAGTTACAGCCTCCAAGAGACCCAGTACTTC. It yields the protein CASSYSLQETQYF.

In this sample, this clone turned up once. The V gene is TRBV29-1, the J gene TRBJ1-5, with D perhaps TRBD1 (5 bases). Per the germline V gene, CDR1 is SQVTM and CDR2 is ANQGSEA. V shed 8 bases and J shed 1 base, with 18 bases lying between them. The CDR3 is 15 amino acids. CDR3 sequence reads: CSYTRGGGSNQPQHF. The CDR3 DNA is TGCAGCTATACTCGGGGCGGGGGGAGCAATCAGCCCCAGCATTTT.

The chain carries TRBV7-9 and TRBJ1-4; 9 bases line up with TRBD1. The CDR3 has 16 amino acids. CDR1 is SEHNR, CDR2 FQNEAQ, per germline (reference sequence). V shed 0 bases and J 10 bases; nucleotides not matched to a gene: 9. CDR3 DNA sequence: TGTGCCAGCAGCTTAGCGACGCTAGGACAGGGGAGAAAACTGTTTTTT. It is translated as CASSLATLGQGRKLFF.

This clone was seen once. The chain is built from TRBV29-1 and TRBJ2-7, with TRBD2 as a possible D gene (6 bases). Germline V lookup: CDR1 SQVTM, CDR2 ANQGSEA. The CDR3 contains 14 residues. The V and J ends lost 1 base and 0 bases respectively, with 10 bases between them. The CDR3, as DNA: TGCAGCGTTGAAGTTCCCGGGGGCTCCTACGAGCAGTACTTC. Protein product: CSVEVPGGSYEQYF.